The 7 T cell receptor beta chains in this list originate from one sample, sequenced in a study of beta chain features in type 1 diabetes. General study findings and limits: Patients with Type 1 diabetes showed moderately but significantly shorter TCRB CDR3s in all four CD4+ subsets.

Antigen specificity for these receptors is unknown. As every portion of the isolated RNA was reverse transcribed, the sequencing read expressed TCRB transcripts. Sequenced by immunoSEQ multiplex PCR; TCRdb stores in-frame clones only, minus some. The sample lists about 160,000 clones, approximately 7.8% occurring once. Sequences were obtained from central memory CD4+ T cells from blood. Source of these receptors: a woman between 35 and 50 years old with type 1 diabetes.

The chain uses TRBV9 and TRBJ1-1; tentative D call: TRBD1 (5 bases). The germline V gene encodes CDR1 SGDLS and CDR2 YYNGEE. This CDR3 is 14 amino acids long. Trimming shortened V by 3 bases and J by 1 base, and 10 bases separated the two germline ends. The CDR3 reads CASSASGGNTEAFF. DNA for the CDR3: TGTGCCAGCAGCGCCTCCGGGGGGAACACTGAAGCTTTCTTT.

The V call is TRBV5-1, the J call TRBJ1-6, with D tentatively TRBD1 (5 bases). The CDR3 is made up of 16 amino acids. The V end lost 2 bases, the J end lost 10 bases, and 19 bases lay between the germline ends. Looked up from germline, CDR1 is SGHRS and CDR2 is YFSETQ. The CDR3 here is CASSFTQGMERSPLHF. Written as DNA, the CDR3 is TGCGCCAGCAGCTTTACGCAGGGTATGGAAAGATCACCCCTCCACTTT.

The chain is built from TRBV2 and TRBJ2-1; no clear D gene. Trimming pared 7 bases from V and 0 bases from J, leaving 10 bases between. Germline lookup yields CDR1 SNHLY and CDR2 FYNNEI. CDR3 length: 14 amino acids. The CDR3 coding sequence is TGTGCCAGCAACGTGTTTAGCTCCTACAATGAGCAGTTCTTC. The encoded protein is CASNVFSSYNEQFF.

This rearrangement joins TRBV7-2 to TRBJ2-7; D is uncertain. V was pared by 1 base and J by 0 bases, with 7 bases between. The CDR3 contains 14 residues. Germline assignment: CDR1 SGHTA and CDR2 FQGNSA. The CDR3 here is CASSLVHSSYEQYF. DNA for the CDR3: TGTGCCAGCAGCTTAGTACACAGCTCCTACGAGCAGTACTTC.

The V call is TRBV9, the J call TRBJ1-1, with D possibly TRBD1 on 5 matching bases. The length of the CDR3 is 13 residues. Germline-derived CDR1 and CDR2 are SGDLS and YYNGEE. Between the trimmed V and J ends, which lost 3 bases and 4 bases, there was a span of 10 bases. The CDR3 DNA is TGTGCCAGCAGCGAGGACACCTTCACTGAAGCTTTCTTT. Its translation is CASSEDTFTEAFF.

This clone was detected only a few times. The rearrangement joins TRBV7-9 to TRBJ1-1, with a tentative D call TRBD1 (6 bases). CDR1 is SEHNR, CDR2 FQNEAQ, per germline (reference sequence). Trimming shortened V by 11 bases and J by 1 base, and 14 bases separated the two germline ends. This CDR3 contains 13 residues. In DNA form, the CDR3 reads TGTGCCGGAGGACGCAGGGGGAACACTGAAGCTTTCTTT. This translates into CAGGRRGNTEAFF.

The chain joins TRBV9 to TRBJ2-1, with 14 bases identical to TRBD2. CDR1 is SGDLS and CDR2 is YYNGEE in the germline V gene. This CDR3 is 18 amino acids long. The V and J ends lost 2 bases and 0 bases, in that order; junction bases with no gene match: 4. The DNA for the CDR3 is TGTGCCAGCAGCGTGGGACTAGCGGGGGCTAGCTCCTACAATGAGCAGTTCTTC. Translation: CASSVGLAGASSYNEQFF.